A selection of T cell receptor beta chains follows, all from one sample in a study of OX40 agonist ivuxolimab in advanced cancers. Libraries were prepared by immunoSEQ multiplex PCR; TCRdb keeps only in-frame clonotypes and omits some of them. In the table there are some 35,000 clones, approximately 89% of which are singletons. Sequencing was performed on CD4+ or CD8+ T cells sorted from blood, taken in a trial of the OX40 agonist ivuxolimab. All receptors come from an adult with an advanced solid tumor such as melanoma, head and neck, liver or kidney cancer. The CDR3 runs from the conserved cysteine through the conserved F or W. The D gene is left open where the match is weak.

d_gene	j_gene	v_gene	CDR3aa
NA	TRBJ1-1	TRBV28	CASSLAGGPNTEAFF
NA	TRBJ1-1	TRBV27	CASSAYLTANTEAFF
NA	TRBJ2-7	TRBV4-1	CASSQFYEQYF
NA	TRBJ1-2	TRBV4-2	CASSQDVTTRGSYTF
NA	TRBJ2-2	TRBV5-1	CASSLIASNTGELFF
TRBD1	TRBJ2-7	TRBV27	CASSSPGTGGSYEQYF
NA	TRBJ1-1	TRBV28	CASSRGANTEAFF
TRBD2	TRBJ2-1	TRBV2	CASSWTSGGGEQFF
NA	TRBJ2-5	TRBV6-5	CASSYTGVETQYF
NA	TRBJ1-6	TRBV7-9	CASSFGGDNSPLHF
NA	TRBJ2-7	TRBV7-2	CASSLARTYEQYF
NA	TRBJ2-1	TRBV14	CASSQESLQFF
TRBD1	TRBJ2-6	TRBV27	CASSSTGAGANVLTF
TRBD2	TRBJ2-7	TRBV5-1	CASRPGTSGIYEQYF
NA	TRBJ1-3	TRBV12-5	CASGPGAGNTIYF
NA	TRBJ2-3	TRBV7-2	CASSLADRRTDTQYF
TRBD2	TRBJ2-5	TRBV4-1	CASSQPSGMVRIGETQYF
NA	TRBJ1-1	TRBV14	CASSPDQNTEAFF
NA	TRBJ1-1	TRBV29-1	CSVAHRNTEAFF
TRBD1	TRBJ2-5	TRBV2	CASRERTGQETQYF
NA	TRBJ1-5	TRBV28	CASSFGGSNQPQHF
TRBD1	TRBJ2-7	TRBV11-2	CASSMIRDRGYEQYF
NA	TRBJ2-1	TRBV28	CASSPAGTKQFF
NA	TRBJ2-7	TRBV7-8	CASSLAEGYEQYF
NA	TRBJ1-5	TRBV5-5	CASTGGPQQPQHF
NA	TRBJ2-7	TRBV28	CASRATSYEQYF
TRBD1	TRBJ2-3	TRBV10-3	CAITSGTGNTDTQYF
NA	TRBJ1-4	TRBV2	CASRTNEKLFF
NA	TRBJ1-6	TRBV30	CAWSGQYNSPLHF
TRBD1	TRBJ1-3	TRBV4-1	CASSQPTGVAGNTIYF
NA	TRBJ1-5	TRBV25-1	CASSERPDRNQPQHF
NA	TRBJ2-7	TRBV9	CASSAGHSYEQYF
NA	TRBJ2-5	TRBV29-1	CSVEPSGGGTQYF
NA	TRBJ1-1	TRBV5-1	CASSLEGSKNTEAFF
NA	TRBJ1-5	TRBV6-1	CASSHSNQPQHF
NA	TRBJ2-5	TRBV10-3	CAIRTTGVETQYF
TRBD1	TRBJ2-2	TRBV11-3	CATARTGGRTGELFF
TRBD1	TRBJ1-4	TRBV29-1	CSVAGTDEKLFF
NA	TRBJ2-7	TRBV6-5	CASSPPGQLSYEQYF
NA	TRBJ1-2	TRBV6-5	CASSYDGGLSKGYTF
TRBD1	TRBJ2-3	TRBV27	CASRFTGGEENTQYF
NA	TRBJ1-5	TRBV29-1	CSVGGLGDQPQHF
NA	TRBJ2-7	TRBV11-3	CASSLGSYEQYF
TRBD2	TRBJ2-6	TRBV27	CASSFRLAGGPGANVLTF
NA	TRBJ2-3	TRBV10-3	CAISELRDADTQYF
TRBD1	TRBJ1-5	TRBV30	CAWNRGYGPQHF
NA	TRBJ1-4	TRBV7-7	CASSLFGKPNEKLFF
NA	TRBJ1-2	TRBV6-6	CASSYSGGGDGYTF
NA	TRBJ2-5	TRBV6-5	CASSAAGWQETQYF
NA	TRBJ2-3	TRBV5-6	CASSSDTDTQYF
NA	TRBJ2-1	TRBV7-3	CASSLTNEQFF
NA	TRBJ1-3	TRBV15	CATSRDAGTGNTIYF
NA	TRBJ1-6	TRBV18	CASSPSGALNSPLHF
TRBD2	TRBJ2-3	TRBV11-1	CASSPGTSGVTDTQYF
NA	TRBJ2-4	TRBV5-1	CASSLGQGRDIQYF
TRBD1	TRBJ1-5	TRBV7-9	CASSLGQGGQPQHF
NA	TRBJ2-2	TRBV7-9	CASSLSRTELFF
NA	TRBJ1-3	TRBV19	CASSLDRGGNTIYF
TRBD1	TRBJ2-7	TRBV29-1	CSVVPTGQEVGNEQYF